Each of the 5 T cell receptor beta chains below was sequenced from the same sample in a study of OX40 agonist ivuxolimab in advanced cancers. The data were produced by immunoSEQ multiplex PCR, yet TCRdb's version contains in-frame clones alone and is incomplete. Among tens of thousands of clones, approximately 80% were seen once, and the ten largest hold 0.4% to 0.55%. The sequenced sample was CD4+ or CD8+ T cells sorted from blood, obtained in a trial of the OX40 agonist ivuxolimab. The receptors derive from an adult with an advanced solid tumor such as melanoma, head and neck, liver or kidney cancer.

The chain is built from TRBV28 and TRBJ2-2, with D hard to call. V lost 8 bases, J lost 1 base, and 5 bases lay in between. The germline gives CDR1 MDHEN, CDR2 SYDVKM. This CDR3 spans 12 amino acids. The CDR3 spells CASRGNTGELFF. CDR3 bases: TGTGCCAGCCGCGGGAACACCGGGGAGCTGTTTTTT. Full variable domain (rest looked up from reference TRBV28 and TRBJ2-2): DVKVTQSSRYLVKRTGEKVFLECVQDMDHENMFWYRQDPGLGLRLIYFSYDVKMKEKGDIPEGYSVSREKKERFSLILESASTNQTSMYLCASRGNTGELFFGEGSRLTVL.

The rearrangement joins TRBV5-1 to TRBJ1-1; unclear D gene. Trimming removed 3 bases at V and 6 bases at J, with 12 bases between. Germline V lookup: CDR1 SGHRS, CDR2 YFSETQ. This CDR3 spans 13 amino acids. The CDR3 coding sequence is TGCGCCAGCAGCTCTACGACTACGTCTGAAGCTTTCTTT. Protein sequence: CASSSTTTSEAFF.

In its sample, this clone was seen once. The V and J genes are TRBV6-6 and TRBJ2-7; D perhaps matches TRBD2 (5 bases). Germline CDR1 MNHNY, CDR2 SVGAGI (reference sequence). The CDR3 has 15 residues. Trimming took off 2 bases at V and 4 bases at J, with 15 bases between the two ends. CDR3 DNA: TGTGCCAGCAGTTACGGAGGACGGTCGTCATACGAGCAGTACTTC. Its protein is CASSYGGRSSYEQYF.

The chain links TRBV6-5 to TRBJ2-5, with D tentatively TRBD2 (6 bases). Germline V gene lookup returns CDR1 MNHEY and CDR2 SVGAGI. CDR3 length: 15 residues. Trimming cost V 5 bases and J 1 base, with 14 bases left between them. The CDR3 here is CASSTPSSGQETQYF. CDR3 DNA sequence: TGTGCCAGCAGTACCCCCAGTAGCGGCCAAGAGACCCAGTACTTC.

CDR3 DNA: TGTGCCAGCAGTGCATCCCAAAGGGGCGGGATCAATCAGCCCCAGCATTTT. Translating gives CASSASQRGGINQPQHF. V and J are TRBV6-1 and TRBJ1-5; D might be TRBD1 (5 bases). CDR3 length: 17 residues. The V end lost 4 bases, the J end lost 3 bases, and 19 bases lay between the germline ends. From germline, CDR1 is MNHNS and CDR2 SASEGT.